This TCR beta chain was found in a study of CD8 T cells in ankylosing spondylitis. Study-level points and caveats: Earlier work had already found some motif variants in reactive arthritis synovial fluid and blood. Characteristic, it appeared, of ankylosing spondylitis blood was a TCR beta motif of eight highly homologous variants. In ankylosing spondylitis patients, matched synovial fluid reportedly showed significant enrichment of disease-linked clones.

A few counts support this clonotype. The antigen remains unidentified. Germline values: CDR1 MRHNA, CDR2 SNTAGT. Trimming shortened V by 0 bases and J by 9 bases, and 11 bases separated the two germline ends. The CDR3 extends over 14 amino acids. 5'-RACE, quantitative and with molecular barcodes, yielded the TCR beta libraries. From the 5' RACE reads, TCRdb called clonotypes with MiXCR, one entry per CDR3 protein. The sample lists some 30,000 distinct CDR3 sequences; about 7% were seen once. The receptor was derived from a male donor with ankylosing spondylitis or in good health (not recorded which). The sequenced material came from blood, either unsorted or a sorted T cell fraction (not recorded which). The chain combines TRBV6-4 with TRBJ2-2; possible D gene TRBD2, 5 bases. The CDR3 nucleotides are TGTGCCAGCAGTGACTCTGGAGAGGGTCGGGAGCTGTTTTTT. This translates into CASSDSGEGRELFF.